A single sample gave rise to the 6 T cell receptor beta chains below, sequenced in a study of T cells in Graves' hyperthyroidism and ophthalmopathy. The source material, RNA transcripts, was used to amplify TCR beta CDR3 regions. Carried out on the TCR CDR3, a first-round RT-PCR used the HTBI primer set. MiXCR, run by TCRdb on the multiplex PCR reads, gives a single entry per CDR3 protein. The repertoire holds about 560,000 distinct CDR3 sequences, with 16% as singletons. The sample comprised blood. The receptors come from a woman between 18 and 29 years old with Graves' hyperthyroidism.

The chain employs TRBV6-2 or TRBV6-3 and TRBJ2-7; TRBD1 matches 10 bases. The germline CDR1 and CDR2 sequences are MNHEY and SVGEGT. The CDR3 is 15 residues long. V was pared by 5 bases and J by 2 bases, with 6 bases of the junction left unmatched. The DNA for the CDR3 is TGTGCCAGCAGTAGGACAGGGGGGATACCCTACGAGCAGTACTTC. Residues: CASSRTGGIPYEQYF.

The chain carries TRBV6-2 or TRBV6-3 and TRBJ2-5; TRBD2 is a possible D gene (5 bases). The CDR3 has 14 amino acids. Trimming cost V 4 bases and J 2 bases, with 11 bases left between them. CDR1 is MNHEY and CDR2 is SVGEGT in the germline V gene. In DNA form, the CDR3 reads TGTGCCAGCAGTTTCTCACGGGGACAAGAGACCCAGTACTTC. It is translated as CASSFSRGQETQYF.

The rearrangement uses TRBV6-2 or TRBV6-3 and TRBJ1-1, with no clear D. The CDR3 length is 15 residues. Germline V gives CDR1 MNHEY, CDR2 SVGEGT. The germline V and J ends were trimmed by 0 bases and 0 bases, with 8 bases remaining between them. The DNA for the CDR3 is TGTGCCAGCAGTTACTCTCCTCCCATGAACACTGAAGCTTTCTTT. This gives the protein CASSYSPPMNTEAFF.

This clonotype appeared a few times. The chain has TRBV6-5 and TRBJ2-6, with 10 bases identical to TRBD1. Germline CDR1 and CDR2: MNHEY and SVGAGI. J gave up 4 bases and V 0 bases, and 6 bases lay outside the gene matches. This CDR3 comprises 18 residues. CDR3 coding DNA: TGTGCCAGCAGTTACTCTAGACAGGGGGCGAGAGGGGCCAACGTCCTGACTTTC. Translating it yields CASSYSRQGARGANVLTF.

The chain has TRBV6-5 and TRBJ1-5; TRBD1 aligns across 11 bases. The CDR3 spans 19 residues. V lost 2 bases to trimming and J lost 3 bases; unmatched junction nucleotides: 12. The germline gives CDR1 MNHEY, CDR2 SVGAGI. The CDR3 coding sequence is TGTGCCAGCAGTTACGGGGGACAGGGGGTGTCTCATATCAATCAGCCCCAGCATTTT. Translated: CASSYGGQGVSHINQPQHF.

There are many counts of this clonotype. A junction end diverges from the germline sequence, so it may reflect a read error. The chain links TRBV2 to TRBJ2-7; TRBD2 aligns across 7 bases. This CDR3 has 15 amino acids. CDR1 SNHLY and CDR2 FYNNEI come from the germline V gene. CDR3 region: CASREGQGGSYEQYF. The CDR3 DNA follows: TGTGCCAGCAGAGAAGGGCAGGGAGGGTCCTACGAGCAGTACTTC. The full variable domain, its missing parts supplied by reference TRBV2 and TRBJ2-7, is EPEVTQTPSHQVTQMGQEVILRCVPISNHLYFYWYRQILGQKVEFLVSFYNNEISEKSEIFDDQFSVERPDGSNFTLKIRSTKLEDSAMYFCASREGQGGSYEQYFGPGTRLTVT.